This record covers a single T cell receptor (beta chain). Per the study methods: From reference gene primer amplification, estimates of nucleated cell counts were derived. The repertoire was sequenced with immunoSEQ multiplex PCR; TCRdb's copy has only in-frame clones and lacks some. The V and J calls and clone size are taken from that table; D and trimming were inferred from the DNA. The sample lists 250,000 to 300,000 clones, more than 75% seen once, with about 1.6% in the top ten. The CDR3 covers 17 residues. The germline V gene has CDR1 SQVTM and CDR2 ANQGSEA. V dropped 4 bases and J dropped 0 bases, with 16 bases sitting between them. This specimen comes from a study of blood T cell repertoires in COVID-19.

Sequenced: peripheral blood. This rearrangement joins TRBV29-1 to TRBJ2-6; D might be TRBD2 (6 bases). The source is a woman aged 40 to 49 who had recovered from COVID-19. CDR3 sequence reads: CSVVEGGDSSGANVLTF. In DNA, the CDR3 is TGCAGCGTTGTAGAAGGTGGGGACTCCTCTGGGGCCAACGTCCTGACTTTC.